This T cell receptor (beta chain) was obtained from a study of CD8+ T cells in alopecia areata listed by TCRdb under 2018. For the study in its entirety: Skin from C3H/HeJ donors with spontaneous alopecia (6-12 months old) was grafted onto female C3H/HeJ recipients that were about 7-11 weeks old. RNA was extracted with the PAXgene miRNA kit for fixed scalp, the miRNeasy kit for PBMCs, and the RNeasy kit for mouse skin. The study used high-throughput TCRbeta sequencing to examine T cell clonal expansion in alopecia areata, in both the C3H/HeJ mouse model and human patients. Human TCRbeta sequencing covered scalp tissue and sorted CD4+ and CD8+ peripheral blood T cells from patchy and totalis/universalis alopecia areata patients and healthy controls. Scalp clonality was compared across normal scalp (n=4), patchy alopecia areata scalp (n=8), and alopecia totalis/universalis scalp (n=8). immunoSEQ multiplex PCR using 35 Vbeta forward primers and 13 Jbeta reverse primers was used to amplify TCRbeta CDR3 regions.

Libraries were built with the immunoSEQ multiplex PCR assay. RNA was extracted from all samples and reverse transcribed into cDNA as template for TCR sequencing. SuperScript III was used to make first-strand cDNA, primed with a 2:1 mix of oligo-dT and random hexamers. A synthetic immune receptor repertoire was used to gauge amplification bias, and whatever bias remained was removed computationally. Libraries were sequenced on Illumina HiSeq using 60 bp reads that covered the CDR3 and were read from J toward V. Per the source publication's procedure: Raw reads were preprocessed to remove errors, and CDR3 was defined according to IMGT conventions as the region from the conserved cysteine to phenylalanine. To get clonality, Shannon entropy was normalized by log2 of the number of productive unique TCRs and the result was subtracted from 1. Scalp TCRbeta sequences were cross-referenced with sorted blood CD4 and CD8 repertoires so that the CD4 or CD8 identity of scalp clones could be inferred. What TCRdb holds here is the immuneACCESS table cut down to in-frame rearrangements. Part of the clones is not present; checked against another copy, under half of the missing clones reflect an unresolved V gene, and the others are unexplained. That table is the source of V, J and clone size, and D and trimming were worked out from the DNA. In this sample, 2,500 to 3,500 clones appear, none counted once only. Together, the top ten hold about 9.7% of the sample.

General findings and caveats noted by the study authors: Resident alphabeta T cells in normal human skin are also sequenced, complicating scalp TCR repertoire analysis, unlike mouse skin dominated by gammadelta T cells. TCR sequences shared between patients were less clear than in mice, possibly partly because of HLA diversity in the patient population. Lesional scalp, especially in alopecia totalis/universalis, showed higher clonality and more expanded CD8+ clones than normal scalp, suggesting antigenic drive.

Interpreted using the paper, the time point label stands for: mouse skin 3 weeks after grafting. To follow clonal expansion, skin biopsies were taken from mouse graft recipients at the time of grafting and at 3 and 6 weeks afterward. This clone was detected only a few times. No antigen is known for it. This is a mouse receptor, so gene names and germline sequences are those of the mouse. The CDR3 extends 4 residues past the end of the read, so its final part is completed from the germline J gene. The CDR3, cysteine through phenylalanine, is 15 amino acids long. The CDR3 was read in part: 33 bases, with the frame set at base 1. Per the germline V gene (reference sequence), LGHDT is the CDR1 and YNNKQL is the CDR2. Trimming leaves V shorter by 4 bases and J shorter by 3 bases, with the junction holding 5 bases beyond the gene matches.

The rearranged chain carries TRBV4 and TRBJ1-2; the junction holds 10 bases that match TRBD1. The specimen comprised skin, sampled at week 3. The source is a C3H/HeJ mouse with alopecia areata. Mice of this line possess the MHC haplotype H2-k. The covered CDR3 bases are TGTGCCAGCAGCTCCCTCGGGACAGGGGACTCC. This sequence encodes CASSSLGTGDS. The complete CDR3 reads CASSSLGTGDSDYTF.